The 10 T cell receptor beta chains given below trace back to one sample, sequenced in a study of graft-versus-host responses after intestinal transplantation (dated by TCRdb to the early 2020s). Library prep was done by the immunoSEQ multiplex PCR assay. Not all clones reach the TCRdb copy of this immuneACCESS table, which keeps in-frame sequences only. Checked studies attribute under half of the gap to unresolved V genes and leave the rest unexplained. The sample includes tens of thousands of clones, with 80% to 95% observed a single time. About 0.28% of the sample comes from the top ten. The sample's time point label, decoded: cells obtained before transplantation from donor or recipient. What these receptors recognize is not known. This specimen was unstimulated CD4+ T cells sorted from spleen or lymph node cells, taken before intestinal transplant. These receptors all stem from a human donor who received an intestinal transplant.

The V and J genes are TRBV21-1 and TRBJ2-7; the table's D call, TRBD1, was not checked against the DNA. TRBV21-1 is a known pseudogene. The CDR3 runs to 15 residues. CDR3 sequence: CASTKKGAPAYEQYF. In nucleotides, the CDR3 is TGTGCCAGCACCAAAAAGGGGGCTCCTGCCTACGAGCAGTACTTC.

The V and J genes are TRBV5-6 and TRBJ1-2; D unclear. The CDR3 spans 13 residues. Trimming stripped 4 bases from V and 6 bases from J, with 13 bases between. The germline CDR1 and CDR2 sequences are SGHDT and YYEEEE. Written as DNA, the CDR3 is TGTGCCAGCAGCATAGCACAGTTAGATGGCTACACCTTC. Protein: CASSIAQLDGYTF.

The V and J genes are TRBV21-1 and TRBJ2-5; TRBD2 is taken as the D call from the table, unchecked against the DNA. TRBV21-1 is labeled a pseudogene. The CDR3 spans 19 residues. The CDR3 DNA follows: TGTGCCAGCAGTAAAAAAAGCGGGAGAGGATGTCGGTTTGGTGAGACCCAGTACTTC. It is translated as CASSKKSGRGCRFGETQYF.

V is TRBV4-1 and J is TRBJ2-5; TRBD1 agrees at 9 bases. The J call could be wrong; TRBJ2-7 is a better fit for the DNA end. Germline CDR1 MGHRA, CDR2 YSYEKL. This CDR3 has 15 residues. CDR3 DNA sequence: TGCGCCAGCAGCCAAGGGACAGGGGACTCCTACGAGCAGTACTTC. It yields the protein CASSQGTGDSYEQYF.

This sequence joins TRBV6-5 and TRBJ2-5; D is possibly TRBD2 (6 bases). The CDR3 has 15 amino acids. V was cut by 5 bases and J by 1 base, with 14 bases left in between. Germline lookup yields CDR1 MNHEY and CDR2 SVGAGI. CDR3 loop: CASSLSPGVQETQYF. CDR3 in DNA: TGTGCCAGCAGTCTATCCCCGGGGGTCCAAGAGACCCAGTACTTC.

The chain couples TRBV12-5 to TRBJ2-5, with D tentatively TRBD1 (8 bases). The CDR3 runs 18 residues. CDR1 LGHNT and CDR2 FRNRAP come from the germline V gene. The V end lost 2 bases, the J end lost 4 bases, and 23 bases lay between the germline ends. The CDR3 DNA is TGTGCTAGTGGTTTGTACCTCCAAACAGGGGGAGGGGTAGAGACCCAGTACTTC. It encodes CASGLYLQTGGGVETQYF.

The rearrangement uses TRBV5-1 and TRBJ1-1; D ambiguous. CDR3 length: 13 residues. The germline V gene encodes CDR1 SGHRS and CDR2 YFSETQ. Trimming took off 4 bases at V and 6 bases at J, with 13 bases between the two ends. In DNA, the CDR3 is TGCGCCAGCAGCCTGGGGATGGTTTCTGAAGCTTTCTTT. It encodes CASSLGMVSEAFF.

The CDR3 DNA reads TGCGCCAGCAGCCCTCTCCAAATTGAGAACACTGAAGCTTTCTTT. Translating it yields CASSPLQIENTEAFF. The chain carries TRBV10-2 and TRBJ1-1; D gene uncertain. Deletions cut 6 bases from V and 1 base from J, with 15 bases between. The CDR3 loop spans 15 amino acids. The germline V gene encodes CDR1 WSHSY and CDR2 SAAADI.

The chain recombines TRBV30 with TRBJ1-2; 7 positions agree with TRBD1. V shed 0 bases and J 5 bases; nucleotides not matched to a gene: 15. This CDR3 region has 17 residues. The germline V gene encodes CDR1 GTSNPN and CDR2 SVGIG (reference sequence). The DNA for the CDR3 is TGTGCCTGGAGTGTACCCAGCCCCGGACAGGTCAGATATGGCTACACCTTC. Amino acids: CAWSVPSPGQVRYGYTF.

The genes are TRBV9 and TRBJ2-1; D gene uncertain. V dropped 5 bases and J dropped 8 bases, with 14 bases sitting between them. The CDR3 covers 13 residues. Germline V gives CDR1 SGDLS, CDR2 YYNGEE. This CDR3 is CASSRQGSDEQFF. In nucleotides, the CDR3 is TGTGCCAGCAGTAGGCAAGGGTCCGATGAGCAGTTCTTC.